This T cell receptor beta chain was sequenced in a study of blood T cell repertoires in COVID-19. Study details: COVID-19 samples from acute and convalescent phases originated in the United States, Italy and Spain.

Germline CDR1 MNHEY, CDR2 SVGAGI. The CDR3 loop spans 14 amino acids. Trimming took off 1 base at V and 8 bases at J, with 14 bases between the two ends. Data came from immunoSEQ multiplex PCR; TCRdb stores just in-frame clones and leaves some out. The data contain more than 300,000 clones, about nine tenths of them singletons. This receptor was identified in a woman aged 25-40 years with COVID-19, enrolled during active disease. The chain carries TRBV6-5 and TRBJ1-1; weak D call: TRBD1 (6 bases). Material for sequencing was peripheral blood. Written as DNA, the CDR3 is TGTGCCAGCAGTTACTACAGGGATTCCGGCGAAGCTTTCTTT. Protein sequence: CASSYYRDSGEAFF.